The T cell receptor beta chain under discussion was sequenced for a study of T cells in Graves' hyperthyroidism and ophthalmopathy. About the research overall: Peripheral blood specimens were obtained at initial diagnosis, prior to any treatment.

Recently diagnosed hyperthyroidism of less than 2 months' duration affected patients aged 18 to 65. The source material, RNA transcripts, was used to amplify TCR beta CDR3 regions. HTBI primers drove first-round RT-PCR of the TCR CDR3. TCRdb re-called the multiplex PCR reads with MiXCR, one entry per CDR3 protein. This table has approximately 370,000 distinct CDR3 sequences, about a sixth appearing once. V trimming: 5 bases; J trimming: 2 bases; junction bases outside the gene matches: 1. The CDR3 length is 14 residues. Germline V CDR1 and CDR2: SGHRS, YFSETQ. Material: blood. The sequence was obtained from a woman under 40 with Graves' hyperthyroidism that later progressed to Graves' ophthalmopathy. The J gene is TRBJ2-6, the V gene TRBV5-1; TRBD1 matches 7 bases. CDR3 sequence reads: CASRGTAGANVLTF. The CDR3 DNA is TGCGCCAGCAGGGGGACAGCTGGGGCCAACGTCCTGACTTTC.